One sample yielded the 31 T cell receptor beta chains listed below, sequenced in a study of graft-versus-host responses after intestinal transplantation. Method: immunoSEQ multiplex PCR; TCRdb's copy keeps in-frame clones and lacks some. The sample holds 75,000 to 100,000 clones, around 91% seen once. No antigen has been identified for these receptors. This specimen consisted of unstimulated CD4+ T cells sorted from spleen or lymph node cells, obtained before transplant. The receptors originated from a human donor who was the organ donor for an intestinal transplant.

In DNA, the CDR3 is TGTGCCAGCAGTTACAGGGGTCAAGAGACCCAGTACTTC. Its protein product is CASSYRGQETQYF. The gene calls are TRBV7-2 and TRBJ2-5; TRBD1 matches at 7 bases. CDR3 length: 13 amino acids. Looked up from germline, CDR1 is SGHTA and CDR2 is FQGNSA. With V trimmed by 6 bases and J by 2 bases, 3 bases remained unmatched. Filled out from reference TRBV7-2 and TRBJ2-5, the complete variable domain reads GAGVSQSPSNKVTEKGKDVELRCDPISGHTALYWYRQSLGQGLEFLIYFQGNSAPDKSGLPSDRFSAERTGGSVSTLTIQRTQQEDSAVYLCASSYRGQETQYFGPGTRLLVL.

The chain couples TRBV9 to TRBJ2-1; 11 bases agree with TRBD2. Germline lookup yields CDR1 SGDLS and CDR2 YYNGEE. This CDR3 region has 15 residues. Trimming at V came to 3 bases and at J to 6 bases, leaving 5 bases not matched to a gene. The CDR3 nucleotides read TGTGCCAGCAGCGAGGGACTAGCGGAAATCAATGAGCAGTTCTTC. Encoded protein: CASSEGLAEINEQFF.

The CDR3 sequence is CASSLRGLATDYEQYF. The CDR3 coding sequence is TGTGCCAGCAGCTTAAGGGGACTAGCGACTGACTACGAGCAGTACTTC. The V call is TRBV7-9, the J call TRBJ2-5; 10 bases match TRBD2. The J call may not be correct, given that the DNA end is closer to TRBJ2-7. Germline V gene lookup returns CDR1 SEHNR and CDR2 FQNEAQ (reference sequence). This CDR3 has 16 amino acids.

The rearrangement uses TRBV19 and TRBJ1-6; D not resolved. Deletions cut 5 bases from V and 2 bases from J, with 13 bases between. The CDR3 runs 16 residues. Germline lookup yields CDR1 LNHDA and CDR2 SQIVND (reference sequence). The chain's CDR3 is CASSPRTGAYNSPLHF. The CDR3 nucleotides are TGTGCCAGTAGTCCTAGGACCGGGGCCTATAATTCACCCCTCCACTTT.

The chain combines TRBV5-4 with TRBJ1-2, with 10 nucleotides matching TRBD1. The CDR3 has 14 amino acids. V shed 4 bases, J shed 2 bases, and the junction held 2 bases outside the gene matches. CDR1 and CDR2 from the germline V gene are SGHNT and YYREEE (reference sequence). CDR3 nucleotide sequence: TGTGCCAGCAGCCGGGACAGGGGAAACTATGGCTACACCTTC. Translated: CASSRDRGNYGYTF. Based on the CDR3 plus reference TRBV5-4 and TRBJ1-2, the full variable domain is ETGVTQSPTHLIKTRGQQVTLRCSSQSGHNTVSWYQQALGQGPQFIFQYYREEENGRGNFPPRFSGLQFPNYSSELNVNALELDDSALYLCASSRDRGNYGYTFGSGTRLTVV.

The CDR3 spells CASSQVTSGGAQTQYF. The CDR3 DNA sequence: TGCGCCAGCAGCCAAGTAACTAGCGGGGGGGCACAGACCCAGTACTTC. This chain uses TRBV4-1 with TRBJ2-5, with 13 bases aligning to TRBD2. Losses at the gene ends were 1 base for V and 6 bases for J; bases not matched to a gene: 5. Per germline, CDR1 MGHRA and CDR2 YSYEKL. CDR3 size: 16 residues.

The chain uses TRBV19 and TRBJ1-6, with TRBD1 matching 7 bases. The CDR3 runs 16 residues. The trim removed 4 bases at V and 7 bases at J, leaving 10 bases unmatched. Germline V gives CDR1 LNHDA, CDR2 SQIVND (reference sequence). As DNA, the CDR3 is TGTGCCAGTAGTAGGGCCCGACAGGGAGAAAATTCACCCCTCCACTTT. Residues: CASSRARQGENSPLHF.

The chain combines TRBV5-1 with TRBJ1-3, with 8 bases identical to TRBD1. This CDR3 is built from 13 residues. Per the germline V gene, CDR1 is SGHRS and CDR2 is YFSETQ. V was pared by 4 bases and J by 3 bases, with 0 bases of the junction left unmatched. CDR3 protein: CASSGQGGNTIYF. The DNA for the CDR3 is TGCGCCAGCAGCGGACAGGGTGGAAACACCATATATTTT.

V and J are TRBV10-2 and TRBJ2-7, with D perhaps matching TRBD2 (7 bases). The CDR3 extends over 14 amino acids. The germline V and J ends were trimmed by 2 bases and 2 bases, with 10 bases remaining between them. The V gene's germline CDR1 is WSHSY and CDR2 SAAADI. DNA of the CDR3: TGCGCCAGCAGTGAGAGGGGGGGCCCCTACGAGCAGTACTTC. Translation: CASSERGGPYEQYF.

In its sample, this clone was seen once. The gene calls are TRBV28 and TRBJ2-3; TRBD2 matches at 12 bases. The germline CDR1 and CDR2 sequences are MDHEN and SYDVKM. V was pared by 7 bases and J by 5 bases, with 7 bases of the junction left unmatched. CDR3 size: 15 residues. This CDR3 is CASIRTSGMGDTQYF. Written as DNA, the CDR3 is TGTGCCAGCATCCGGACTAGCGGGATGGGAGATACGCAGTATTTT.

Here the CDR3 reads CASSNSVNTGELFF. Here the CDR3 DNA reads TGTGCCAGTAGTAATAGCGTGAACACCGGGGAGCTGTTTTTT. The chain is built from TRBV19 and TRBJ2-2; possible D gene TRBD2, 5 bases. Germline V lookup: CDR1 LNHDA, CDR2 SQIVND (reference sequence). Trimming removed 4 bases at V and 1 base at J, with 7 bases between. The CDR3 is 14 residues long.

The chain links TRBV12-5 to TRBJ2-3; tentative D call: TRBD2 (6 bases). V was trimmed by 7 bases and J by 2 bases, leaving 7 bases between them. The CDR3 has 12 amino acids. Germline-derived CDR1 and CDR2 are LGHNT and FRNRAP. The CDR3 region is CASAGVTDTQYF. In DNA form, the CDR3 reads TGTGCTAGTGCGGGGGTCACAGATACGCAGTATTTT.

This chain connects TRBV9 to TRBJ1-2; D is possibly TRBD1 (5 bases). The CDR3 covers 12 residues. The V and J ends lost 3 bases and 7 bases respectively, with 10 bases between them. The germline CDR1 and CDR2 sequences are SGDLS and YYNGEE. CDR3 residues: CASSALGGGYTF. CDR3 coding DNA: TGTGCCAGCAGCGCACTGGGGGGTGGCTACACCTTC. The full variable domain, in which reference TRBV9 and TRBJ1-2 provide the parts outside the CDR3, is DSGVTQTPKHLITATGQRVTLRCSPRSGDLSVYWYQQSLDQGLQFLIQYYNGEERAKGNILERFSAQQFPDLHSELNLSSLELGDSALYFCASSALGGGYTFGSGTRLTVV.

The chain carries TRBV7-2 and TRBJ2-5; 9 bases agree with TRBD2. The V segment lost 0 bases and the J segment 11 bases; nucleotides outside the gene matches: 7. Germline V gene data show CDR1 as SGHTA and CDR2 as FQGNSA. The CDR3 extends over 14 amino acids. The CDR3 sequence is CASSLALAGGEQYF. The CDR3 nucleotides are TGTGCCAGCAGCTTAGCACTAGCGGGCGGAGAGCAGTACTTC.

The CDR3 DNA reads as TGTGCCAGTAAGACTAGCGGGGGTACCACCGGGGAGCTGTTTTTT. Translation: CASKTSGGTTGELFF. J is TRBJ2-2 and V is TRBV6-5; 12 bases are shared with TRBD2. This CDR3 region has 15 residues. The junction had 6 bases not matched to a gene; V was cut back by 9 bases and J by 4 bases. Germline lookup yields CDR1 MNHEY and CDR2 SVGAGI.

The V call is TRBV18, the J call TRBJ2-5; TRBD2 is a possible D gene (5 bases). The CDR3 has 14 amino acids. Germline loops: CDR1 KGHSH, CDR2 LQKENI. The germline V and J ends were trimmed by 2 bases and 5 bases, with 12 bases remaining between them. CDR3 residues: CASSPVALLETQYF. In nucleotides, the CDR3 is TGTGCCAGCTCACCAGTAGCGTTGCTGGAGACCCAGTACTTC.

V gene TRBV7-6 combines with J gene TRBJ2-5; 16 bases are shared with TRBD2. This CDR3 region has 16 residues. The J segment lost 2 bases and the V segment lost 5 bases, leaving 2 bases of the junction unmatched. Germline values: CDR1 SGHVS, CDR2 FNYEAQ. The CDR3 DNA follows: TGTGCCAGCAGCCCGGGACTAGCGGGGGGGCAAGAGACCCAGTACTTC. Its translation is CASSPGLAGGQETQYF.

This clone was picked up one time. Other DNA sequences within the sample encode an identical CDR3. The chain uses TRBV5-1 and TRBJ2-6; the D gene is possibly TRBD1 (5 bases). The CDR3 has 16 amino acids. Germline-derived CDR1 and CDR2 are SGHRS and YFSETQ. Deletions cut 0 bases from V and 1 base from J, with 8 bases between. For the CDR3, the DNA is TGCGCCAGCAGCTTGGTTGGGGCGTCTGGGGCCAACGTCCTGACTTTC. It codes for CASSLVGASGANVLTF. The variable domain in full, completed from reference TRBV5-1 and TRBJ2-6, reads KAGVTQTPRYLIKTRGQQVTLSCSPISGHRSVSWYQQTPGQGLQFLFEYFSETQRNKGNFPGRFSGRQFSNSRSEMNVSTLELGDSALYLCASSLVGASGANVLTFGAGSRLTVL.

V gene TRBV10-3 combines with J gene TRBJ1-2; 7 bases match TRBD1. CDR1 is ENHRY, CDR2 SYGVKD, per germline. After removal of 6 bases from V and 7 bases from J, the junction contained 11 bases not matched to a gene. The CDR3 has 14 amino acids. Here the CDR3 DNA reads TGTGCCATCAGAGATGACAGGGTAATCTTTGGCTACACCTTC. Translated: CAIRDDRVIFGYTF.

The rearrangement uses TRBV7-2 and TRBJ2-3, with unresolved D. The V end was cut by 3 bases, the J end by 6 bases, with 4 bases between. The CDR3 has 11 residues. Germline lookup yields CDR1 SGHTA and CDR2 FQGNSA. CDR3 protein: CASSLSDTQYF. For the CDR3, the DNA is TGTGCCAGCAGCTTGTCGGATACGCAGTATTTT.

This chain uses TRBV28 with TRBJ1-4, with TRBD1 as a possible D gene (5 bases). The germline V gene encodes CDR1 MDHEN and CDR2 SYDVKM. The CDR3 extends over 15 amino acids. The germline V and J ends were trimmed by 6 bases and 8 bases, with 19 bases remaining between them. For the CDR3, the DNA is TGTGCCAGCAGACCTACAGGTCCTGTTCAAGAAAAACTGTTTTTT. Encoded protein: CASRPTGPVQEKLFF.

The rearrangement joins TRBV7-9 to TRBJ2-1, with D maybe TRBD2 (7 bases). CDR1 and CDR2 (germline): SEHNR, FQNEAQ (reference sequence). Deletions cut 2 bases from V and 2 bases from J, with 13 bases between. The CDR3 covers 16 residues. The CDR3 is CASSLRGGGPYNEQFF. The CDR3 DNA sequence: TGTGCCAGCAGCTTACGGGGCGGGGGCCCCTACAATGAGCAGTTCTTC.

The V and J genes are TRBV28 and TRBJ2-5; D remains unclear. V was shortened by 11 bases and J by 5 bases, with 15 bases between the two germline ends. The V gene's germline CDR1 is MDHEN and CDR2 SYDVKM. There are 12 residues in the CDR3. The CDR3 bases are TGTGCCGCGGCTGGGTCCGCGGAGACCCAGTACTTC. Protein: CAAAGSAETQYF. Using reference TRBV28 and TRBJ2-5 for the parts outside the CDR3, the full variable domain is DVKVTQSSRYLVKRTGEKVFLECVQDMDHENMFWYRQDPGLGLRLIYFSYDVKMKEKGDIPEGYSVSREKKERFSLILESASTNQTSMYLCAAAGSAETQYFGPGTRLLVL.

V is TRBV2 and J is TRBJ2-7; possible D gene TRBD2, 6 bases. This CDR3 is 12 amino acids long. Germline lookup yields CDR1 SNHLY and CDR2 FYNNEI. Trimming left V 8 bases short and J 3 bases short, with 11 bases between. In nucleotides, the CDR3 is TGTGCCAGCTGCCTGGGACTCTACGAGCAGTACTTC. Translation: CASCLGLYEQYF.

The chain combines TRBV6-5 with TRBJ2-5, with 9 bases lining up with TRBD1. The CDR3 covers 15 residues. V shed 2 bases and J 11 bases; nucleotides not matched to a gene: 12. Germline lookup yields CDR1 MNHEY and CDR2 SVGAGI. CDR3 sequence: CASSYMGQGLWEQYF. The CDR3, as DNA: TGTGCCAGCAGTTACATGGGACAGGGCCTTTGGGAGCAGTACTTC.

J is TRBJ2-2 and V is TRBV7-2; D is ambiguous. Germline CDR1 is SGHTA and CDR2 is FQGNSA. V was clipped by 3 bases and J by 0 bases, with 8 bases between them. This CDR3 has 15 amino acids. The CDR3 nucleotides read TGTGCCAGCAGCTTTCGGGTAGCGAACACCGGGGAGCTGTTTTTT. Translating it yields CASSFRVANTGELFF.

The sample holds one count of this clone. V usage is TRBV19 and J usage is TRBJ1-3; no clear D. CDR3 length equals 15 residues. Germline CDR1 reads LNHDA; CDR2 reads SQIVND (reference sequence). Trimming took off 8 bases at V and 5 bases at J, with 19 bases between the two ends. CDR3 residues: CASPHSGRPRNTIYF. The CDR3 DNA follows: TGTGCCAGTCCCCATTCAGGCCGACCTAGAAACACCATATATTTT.

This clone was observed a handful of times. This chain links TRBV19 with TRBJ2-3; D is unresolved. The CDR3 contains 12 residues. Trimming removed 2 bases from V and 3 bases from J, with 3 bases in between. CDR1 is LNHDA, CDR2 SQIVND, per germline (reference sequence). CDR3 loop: CASSITTDTQYF. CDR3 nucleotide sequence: TGTGCCAGTAGTATAACAACAGATACGCAGTATTTT.

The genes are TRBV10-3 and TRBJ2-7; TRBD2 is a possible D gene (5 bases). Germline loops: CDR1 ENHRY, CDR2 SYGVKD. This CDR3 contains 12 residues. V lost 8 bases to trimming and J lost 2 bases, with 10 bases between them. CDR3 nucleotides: TGTGCCATCCGGACTGGCCCCTACGAGCAGTACTTC. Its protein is CAIRTGPYEQYF.

The CDR3 reads CASSQALAGGPNEQFF. In DNA form, the CDR3 reads TGTGCCAGCAGCCAAGCACTAGCGGGGGGGCCGAATGAGCAGTTCTTC. The V call is TRBV4-2, the J call TRBJ2-1, with 13 bases aligning to TRBD2. J lost 7 bases, V lost 1 base, and 4 bases had no gene match. The CDR3 sequence is 16 residues long. CDR1 and CDR2 from the germline V gene are LGHNA and YNFKEQ.

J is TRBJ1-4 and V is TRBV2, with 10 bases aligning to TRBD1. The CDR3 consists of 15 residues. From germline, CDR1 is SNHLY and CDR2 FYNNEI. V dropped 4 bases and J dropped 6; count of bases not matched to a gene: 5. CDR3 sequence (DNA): TGTGCCAGCAGTGGCCGGGACAGGGGTTATGAAAAACTGTTTTTT. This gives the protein CASSGRDRGYEKLFF.